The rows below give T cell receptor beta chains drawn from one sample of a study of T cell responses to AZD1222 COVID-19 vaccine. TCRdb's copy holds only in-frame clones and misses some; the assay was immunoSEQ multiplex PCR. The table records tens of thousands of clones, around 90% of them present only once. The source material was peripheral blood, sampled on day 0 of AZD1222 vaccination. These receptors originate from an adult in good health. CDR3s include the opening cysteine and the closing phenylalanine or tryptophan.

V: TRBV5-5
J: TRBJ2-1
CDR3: CASSLAPPNEQFF

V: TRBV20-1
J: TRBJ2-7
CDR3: CSASTEGYEQYF

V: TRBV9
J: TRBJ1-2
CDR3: CASSVEGGYGYTF

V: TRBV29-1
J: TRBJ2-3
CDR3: CSARESTDTQYF

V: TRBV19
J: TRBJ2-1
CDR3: CASKVLAGYNEQFF

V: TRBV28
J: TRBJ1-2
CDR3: CASSTGAGYGYTF

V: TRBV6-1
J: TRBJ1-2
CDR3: CASSEGWGLRGYTF

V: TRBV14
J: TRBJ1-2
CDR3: CASSQSRTGALSGYTF

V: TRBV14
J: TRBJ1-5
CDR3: CASSQGNSNQPQHF

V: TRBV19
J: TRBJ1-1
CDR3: CASSYNANTEAFF

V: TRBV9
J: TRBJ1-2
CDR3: CASSAMGNSQGYTF

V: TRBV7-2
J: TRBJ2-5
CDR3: CASSDPKFVGDTSETQYF

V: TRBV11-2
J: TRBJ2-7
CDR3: CASSLGPDYEQYF